This TCR beta chain originates from a study of cytotoxic CD8 clonotypes in ibrutinib-treated CLL. The CDR3 extends over 15 amino acids. Per germline, CDR1 MGHRA and CDR2 YSYEKL. Trimming pared 1 base from V and 2 bases from J, leaving 12 bases between. Sequencing used immunoSEQ multiplex PCR; TCRdb keeps in-frame clones, though not all of them. This table has approximately 340,000 clones, around 66% appearing once. The source of this sequence is a human donor with chronic lymphocytic leukemia. The J gene is TRBJ2-7, the V gene TRBV4-1, with D unresolved. The sample was PBMCs, taken after 36 months of ibrutinib treatment. CDR3 region: CASSQVEYLTYEQYF. CDR3 DNA sequence: TGCGCCAGCAGCCAAGTTGAGTACTTGACCTACGAGCAGTACTTC.